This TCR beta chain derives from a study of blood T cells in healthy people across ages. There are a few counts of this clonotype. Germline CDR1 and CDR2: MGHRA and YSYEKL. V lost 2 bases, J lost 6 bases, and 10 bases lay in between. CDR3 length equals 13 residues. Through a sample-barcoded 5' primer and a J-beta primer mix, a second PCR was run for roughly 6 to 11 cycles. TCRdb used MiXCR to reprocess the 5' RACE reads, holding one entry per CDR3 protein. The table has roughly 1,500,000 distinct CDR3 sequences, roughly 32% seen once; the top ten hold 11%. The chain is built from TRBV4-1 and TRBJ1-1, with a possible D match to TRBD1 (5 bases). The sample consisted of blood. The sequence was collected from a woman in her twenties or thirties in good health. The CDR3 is CASSQTIRAEAFF. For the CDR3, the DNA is TGCGCCAGCAGCCAAACCATCAGGGCTGAAGCTTTCTTT.